These 14 T cell receptor beta chains were all obtained from the same sample, sequenced in a study of T cell repertoires in cytomegalovirus infection. No cognate antigen is known for these TCRs. TCRdb re-called the reads with MiXCR, one entry per CDR3 protein. The sample holds some 940,000 distinct CDR3 sequences, 25% to 40% seen once. The source was cultured CD8+ T cells from PBMCs, collected from culture after CMV antigen stimulation. The receptors derive from a human donor in good health (CMV status not recorded). Some clones in this sample may be carry-over from other donors' samples.

The rearrangement joins TRBV9 to TRBJ1-1, with 8 bases aligning to TRBD1. Germline V gives CDR1 SGDLS, CDR2 YYNGEE. This CDR3 is 13 amino acids long. J gave up 7 bases and V 4 bases, and 6 bases lay outside the gene matches. CDR3 amino acids: CASSLRTGNEAFF. The DNA for the CDR3 is TGTGCCAGCAGCCTCCGGACAGGGAATGAAGCTTTCTTT.

The genes are TRBV6-1 and TRBJ2-2; no clear D gene. Trimming took 1 base from V and 2 from J, leaving 8 bases between them. CDR3 length equals 15 residues. Germline CDR1 MNHNS, CDR2 SASEGT. CDR3: CASSEGRYNTGELFF. CDR3 nucleotides: TGTGCCAGCAGTGAAGGAAGATATAACACCGGGGAGCTGTTTTTT.

The chain employs TRBV10-3 and TRBJ1-1, with a tentative D call TRBD1 (5 bases). The CDR3 has 14 residues. V shed 6 bases and J shed 0 bases, with 11 bases lying between them. The germline V gene has CDR1 ENHRY and CDR2 SYGVKD. CDR3 sequence: CAISPRAMNTEAFF. In DNA, the CDR3 is TGTGCCATCAGCCCCAGGGCCATGAACACTGAAGCTTTCTTT.

This clonotype was counted many times. The chain carries TRBV7-8 and TRBJ2-5, with 8 bases identical to TRBD2. J gave up 2 bases and V 5 bases, and 7 bases lay outside the gene matches. The CDR3 covers 15 residues. The germline gives CDR1 SGHVS, CDR2 FQNEAQ. CDR3 region: CASSLSGTLQETQYF. For the CDR3, the DNA is TGTGCCAGCAGCCTTAGCGGGACTTTGCAAGAGACCCAGTACTTC.

The rearrangement joins TRBV12-3 or TRBV12-4 to TRBJ2-7; possible D gene TRBD2, 6 bases. The CDR3 is 14 residues long. V lost 7 bases and J lost 4, with 17 bases in between. The CDR3 spells CASTPRSGLYEQYF. The CDR3 DNA reads TGTGCCAGCACTCCCCGGAGCGGGCTGTACGAGCAGTACTTC.

The gene calls are TRBV12-3 or TRBV12-4 and TRBJ2-1; D is undetermined. The CDR3 length is 15 residues. V was trimmed by 7 bases and J by 5 bases, leaving 18 bases between them. The CDR3 nucleotides are TGTGCCAGCAACAAACACAATGAGTTTGACAATGAGCAGTTCTTC. This translates into CASNKHNEFDNEQFF.

The chain couples TRBV6-6 to TRBJ1-6; D remains unclear. Germline V gene lookup returns CDR1 MNHNY and CDR2 SVGAGI (reference sequence). The CDR3 is made up of 15 amino acids. Trimming stripped 2 bases from V and 8 bases from J, with 13 bases between. CDR3 in DNA: TGTGCCAGCAGTTACGTTCGGGATCAGCATTCACCCCTCCACTTT. Residues: CASSYVRDQHSPLHF.

The sample holds many counts of this clonotype. The chain recombines TRBV7-9 with TRBJ2-1, with D possibly matching TRBD2 (6 bases). Germline V gene lookup returns CDR1 SEHNR and CDR2 FQNEAQ (reference sequence). This CDR3 is 14 amino acids long. The ends were cut back, 5 bases at V and 2 bases at J, with 10 bases in the middle. The CDR3 is CASSPSATYNEQFF. In nucleotides, the CDR3 is TGTGCCAGCAGCCCTAGCGCCACCTACAATGAGCAGTTCTTC.

A few counts support this clonotype. The chain carries TRBV19 and TRBJ2-7, with D possibly matching TRBD2 (5 bases). The V end was cut by 9 bases, the J end by 5 bases, with 14 bases between. The germline V gene has CDR1 LNHDA and CDR2 SQIVND (reference sequence). This CDR3 has 12 amino acids. The DNA of the CDR3 is TGTGCCAGCGAGGGTCTTTCTAACGAGCAGTACTTC. Its translation is CASEGLSNEQYF.

This clonotype was observed a handful of times. The rearrangement links TRBV6-4 to TRBJ2-4; 8 bases map to TRBD2. Germline V gives CDR1 MRHNA, CDR2 SNTAGT. This CDR3 contains 15 residues. V lost 7 bases, J lost 2 bases, and 7 bases stayed unmatched. The CDR3 sequence: CASMIRGGPKNIQYF. The CDR3 DNA follows: TGTGCCAGCATGATCCGGGGGGGGCCCAAAAACATTCAGTACTTC.

This clonotype was recorded many times. This rearrangement joins TRBV19 to TRBJ1-2, with a tentative D call TRBD1 (5 bases). The germline CDR1 and CDR2 sequences are LNHDA and SQIVND (reference sequence). The CDR3 length is 11 residues. V shed 11 bases and J shed 6 bases, with 13 bases lying between them. The CDR3 here is CAGGARHGYTF. Written as DNA, the CDR3 is TGTGCCGGAGGGGCACGGCATGGCTACACCTTC.

V and J are TRBV4-1 and TRBJ2-3, with 9 bases lining up with TRBD1. From germline, CDR1 is MGHRA and CDR2 YSYEKL. After removal of 4 bases from V and 6 bases from J, the junction contained 17 bases not matched to a gene. The CDR3 loop spans 18 amino acids. CDR3 region: CASSLAPTTGGIFDTQYF. CDR3 in DNA: TGCGCCAGCAGCCTCGCCCCCACGACAGGGGGGATCTTCGATACGCAGTATTTT.

V is TRBV10-3 and J is TRBJ2-1; D is possibly TRBD1 (5 bases). V was shortened by 2 bases and J by 1 base, with 12 bases between the two germline ends. Germline V gene lookup returns CDR1 ENHRY and CDR2 SYGVKD. This CDR3 region has 16 residues. In DNA, the CDR3 is TGTGCCATCAGTGAGCCAGGGATCGGGTCCTACAATGAGCAGTTCTTC. Amino acid sequence: CAISEPGIGSYNEQFF.

The rearrangement links TRBV12-3 or TRBV12-4 to TRBJ1-4, with 9 nucleotides matching TRBD1. Trimming at V came to 6 bases and at J to 4 bases, leaving 9 bases not matched to a gene. The CDR3 has 16 amino acids. CDR3 sequence reads: CASRPGTGQYNEKLFF. The CDR3 DNA reads TGTGCCAGCAGGCCCGGGACAGGGCAATATAATGAAAAACTGTTTTTT.